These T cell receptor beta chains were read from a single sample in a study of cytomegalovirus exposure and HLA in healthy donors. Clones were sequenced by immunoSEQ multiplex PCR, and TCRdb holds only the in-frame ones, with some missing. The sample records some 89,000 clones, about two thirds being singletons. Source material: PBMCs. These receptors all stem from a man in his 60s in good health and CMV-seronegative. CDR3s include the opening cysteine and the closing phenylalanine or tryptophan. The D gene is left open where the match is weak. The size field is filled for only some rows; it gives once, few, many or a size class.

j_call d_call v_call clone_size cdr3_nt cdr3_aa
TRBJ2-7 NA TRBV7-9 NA TGTGCCAGCAGCCCCACTAGCTCCCCTTGGTACTTC CASSPTSSPWYF
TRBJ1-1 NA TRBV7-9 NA TGTGCCAGCAGCTTAGGGGAGGGAAAAGCTTTCTTT CASSLGEGKAFF
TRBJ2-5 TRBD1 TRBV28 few TGTGCCAGCAGTTTAAGTGGGACAGCAGAGACCCAGTACTTC CASSLSGTAETQYF
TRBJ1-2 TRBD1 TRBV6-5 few TGTGCCAGCAGTTACGTTTACTCCCAGGGGGCGGCGGGCTACACCTTC CASSYVYSQGAAGYTF
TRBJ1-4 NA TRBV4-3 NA TGCGCCAGCAGCCAAGGGACAGATGAAAAACTGTTTTTT CASSQGTDEKLFF
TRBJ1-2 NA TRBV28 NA TGTGCCAGCAGTTTAGCGCCTTATGGCTACACCTTC CASSLAPYGYTF
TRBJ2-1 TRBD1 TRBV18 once TGTGCCAGCTCACCCACGGAATGGACAGGGTTGGATGAGCAGTTCTTC CASSPTEWTGLDEQFF
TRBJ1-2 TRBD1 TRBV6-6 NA TGTGCCAGCAGTTACGGGACAGGGCTGGTAGAGGCTGGCTACACCTTC CASSYGTGLVEAGYTF
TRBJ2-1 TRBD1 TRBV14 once TGTGCCAGCAGCCGAGCGGGACAGGGTAGAGATGAGCAGTTCTTC CASSRAGQGRDEQFF
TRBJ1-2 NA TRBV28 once TGTGCCAGCAGCCGAGGAGGTTTTCCATATGGCTACACCTTC CASSRGGFPYGYTF
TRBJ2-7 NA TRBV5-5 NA TGTGCCAGCAGCTCCCATGGCGGGGCCTACGAGCAGTACTTC CASSSHGGAYEQYF
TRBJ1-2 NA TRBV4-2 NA TGTGCCAGCAGCCAAGAGCGGTCTAACTATGGCTACACCTTC CASSQERSNYGYTF
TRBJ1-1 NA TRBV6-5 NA TGTGCCAGCAGACTAAACTCTCGAGATAACACTGAAGCTTTCTTT CASRLNSRDNTEAFF
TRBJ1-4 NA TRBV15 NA TGTGCCACCAGCAGGAACTTTAACGAAAAACTGTTTTTT CATSRNFNEKLFF
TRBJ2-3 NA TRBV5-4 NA TGTGCCAGCAGCTCTACCAGGGCTGGCAGGGGTCAAACGCAGTATTTT CASSSTRAGRGQTQYF
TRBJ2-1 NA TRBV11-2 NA TGTGCCAGCAGCTTACGGGTCAATGAGCAGTTCTTC CASSLRVNEQFF